What follows are 28 T cell receptor beta chains derived from one specimen sequenced in a study of beta chain features in type 1 diabetes. Study-wide findings and caveats: The study found moderately but significantly shorter TCRB CDR3s in all four CD4+ subsets of Type 1 diabetes patients.

All of the isolated RNA was reverse transcribed, so expressed TCRB transcripts were sequenced. TCRdb's table, derived via immunoSEQ multiplex PCR, lists solely in-frame clones and lacks some. The sample lists some 370,000 clones; around 9.6% were seen once. The antigens of these receptors remain unknown. The specimen was central memory CD4+ T cells from blood. These receptors were taken from a man younger than 45 with type 1 diabetes.

V and J are TRBV6-5 and TRBJ1-5, with D perhaps TRBD1 (6 bases). Germline V lookup: CDR1 MNHEY, CDR2 SVGAGI. The CDR3 has 15 amino acids. Trimming left V 5 bases short and J 5 bases short, with 16 bases between. The CDR3 here is CASSLTGRGDQPQHF. The CDR3 DNA sequence: TGTGCCAGCAGTCTTACAGGGAGAGGGGATCAGCCCCAGCATTTT.

The chain carries TRBV18 and TRBJ2-5; 8 bases are a match to TRBD1. This CDR3 has 13 residues. Germline assignment: CDR1 KGHSH and CDR2 LQKENI. The J segment lost 5 bases and the V segment lost 5 bases, leaving 4 bases of the junction unmatched. CDR3 DNA: TGTGCCAGCTCAACAGGGGGGCCGGAGACCCAGTACTTC. Amino acids: CASSTGGPETQYF.

The chain links TRBV29-1 to TRBJ2-7; 9 bases line up with TRBD1. Looked up from germline, CDR1 is SQVTM and CDR2 is ANQGSEA. V lost 7 bases to trimming and J lost 4 bases; unmatched junction nucleotides: 8. The CDR3 is 13 amino acids. The CDR3: CSGSPGQGYEQYF. CDR3 in DNA: TGCAGCGGATCACCGGGACAGGGATACGAGCAGTACTTC.

This clone was picked up a small number of times. This chain links TRBV11-2 with TRBJ1-2; weak D call: TRBD1 (5 bases). In germline, CDR1 is SGHAT, CDR2 FQNNGV. This CDR3 spans 15 amino acids. The V end was cut by 1 base, the J end by 2 bases, with 11 bases between. The CDR3 DNA sequence: TGTGCCAGCAGCTTAGTGAGGGGCACAAACTATGGCTACACCTTC. Translated, it gives CASSLVRGTNYGYTF.

This sequence joins TRBV7-3 and TRBJ1-2; 11 nucleotides align to TRBD1. This CDR3 contains 18 residues. J lost 7 bases, V lost 0 bases, and 13 bases had no gene match. Per germline, CDR1 SGHTA and CDR2 FQGTGA. CDR3 nucleotides: TGTGCCAGCAGCTTAACGCCGGGGACAGGGGGAAGTAGTGCTGGCTACACCTTC. It yields the protein CASSLTPGTGGSSAGYTF.

This sequence joins TRBV7-9 and TRBJ2-5, with TRBD2 matching 7 bases. The junction had 5 bases not matched to a gene; V was cut back by 7 bases and J by 3 bases. The CDR3 is 13 amino acids. The germline CDR1 and CDR2 sequences are SEHNR and FQNEAQ (reference sequence). CDR3 sequence (DNA): TGTGCCAGCACAGACGGGGGGAAAGAGACCCAGTACTTC. Translating gives CASTDGGKETQYF.

This clone occurred many times. J is TRBJ2-3 and V is TRBV10-3; 13 bases match TRBD2. The germline gives CDR1 ENHRY, CDR2 SYGVKD. With 6 bases clipped from V and 2 bases from J, the junction kept 14 bases outside the gene matches. This CDR3 comprises 19 residues. CDR3 sequence: CAIRGSPGLAGPNTDTQYF. CDR3 nucleotide sequence: TGTGCCATCAGGGGATCGCCGGGACTAGCGGGGCCTAACACAGATACGCAGTATTTT.

This clone appeared a few times. The chain links TRBV18 to TRBJ2-7, with 7 bases fitting TRBD2. The CDR3 is made up of 15 amino acids. The ends lost 6 bases at V and 3 bases at J; junction bases unmatched: 11. CDR1 and CDR2 (germline): KGHSH, LQKENI. The CDR3 loop reads CASSLGAGVYYEQYF. CDR3 coding DNA: TGTGCCAGCTCCCTCGGGGCGGGAGTATACTACGAGCAGTACTTC.

This clone was seen only a few times. Written as DNA, the CDR3 is TGTGCCAGCAGGCGACAGGGGGCTTGGGAAAAACTGTTTTTT. Amino acid sequence: CASRRQGAWEKLFF. This sequence joins TRBV2 and TRBJ1-4; 10 bases agree with TRBD1. The CDR3 sequence is 14 residues long. The germline CDR1 and CDR2 sequences are SNHLY and FYNNEI. V lost 6 bases and J lost 8; bases outside the gene matches: 6.

This clone has just a few counts. The J gene is TRBJ2-2, the V gene TRBV7-2, with 7 nucleotides matching TRBD1. Losses at the gene ends were 5 bases for V and 3 bases for J; bases not matched to a gene: 9. CDR1 SGHTA and CDR2 FQGNSA come from the germline V gene. The CDR3 length is 16 residues. This CDR3 reads CASSTHRGQDTGELFF. In nucleotides, the CDR3 is TGTGCCAGCAGCACACACAGGGGCCAGGACACCGGGGAGCTGTTTTTT.

Only a few counts were recorded for this clone. The V gene is TRBV6-6, the J gene TRBJ2-7, with TRBD1 matching over 8 bases. Trimming at V came to 7 bases and at J to 7 bases, leaving 9 bases not matched to a gene. The germline V gene encodes CDR1 MNHNY and CDR2 SVGAGI (reference sequence). This CDR3 region has 13 residues. CDR3 DNA: TGTGCCAGCACCTGGGACAGGTCCGGGGAGCAGTACTTC. Encoded protein: CASTWDRSGEQYF.

The V gene is TRBV6-5, the J gene TRBJ2-2; D unresolved. The CDR3 covers 13 residues. CDR1 MNHEY and CDR2 SVGAGI come from the germline V gene. The V gene lost 8 bases and the J gene lost 7 bases, with 14 bases spanning the gap. The CDR3 sequence: CASSDLSIGELFF. CDR3 DNA: TGTGCCAGCTCGGACCTATCCATCGGGGAGCTGTTTTTT.

V is TRBV9 and J is TRBJ2-1; D is unresolved. The V gene lost 4 bases and the J gene lost 5 bases, with 13 bases spanning the gap. The CDR3 consists of 14 residues. Germline V gene sequence: CDR1 SGDLS, CDR2 YYNGEE. The CDR3 is CASSPEWSDNEQFF. In DNA form, the CDR3 reads TGTGCCAGCAGCCCCGAGTGGTCTGACAATGAGCAGTTCTTC.

This clone has more than one count but fewer than ten. V and J are TRBV6-5 and TRBJ2-5, with 7 positions matching TRBD1. This CDR3 comprises 14 residues. J gave up 2 bases and V 4 bases, and 4 bases lay outside the gene matches. Germline CDR1 and CDR2: MNHEY and SVGAGI. CDR3 amino acids: CASSLRDSQETQYF. The CDR3 DNA reads TGTGCCAGCAGTTTACGGGACAGTCAAGAGACCCAGTACTTC.

This clone was seen a handful of times. V usage is TRBV4-2 and J usage is TRBJ2-1; possible D gene TRBD2, 6 bases. Germline V gene data show CDR1 as LGHNA and CDR2 as YNFKEQ. This CDR3 is 17 amino acids long. The V end lost 0 bases, the J end lost 7 bases, and 19 bases lay between the germline ends. DNA for the CDR3: TGTGCCAGCAGCCAAGACCCCCACTTTGCTAGCGAGAATGAGCAGTTCTTC. Its translation is CASSQDPHFASENEQFF.

J is TRBJ1-5 and V is TRBV6-1, with 7 bases that match TRBD1. Per the germline V gene, CDR1 is MNHNS and CDR2 is SASEGT. CDR3 length equals 15 residues. J gave up 3 bases and V 4 bases, and 6 bases lay outside the gene matches. The CDR3 sequence: CASSGQGGNNQPQHF. As DNA, the CDR3 is TGTGCCAGCAGTGGACAGGGAGGGAACAATCAGCCCCAGCATTTT.

This clone was counted between two and nine times. V is TRBV7-2 and J is TRBJ2-4; no reliable D call. The germline V gene has CDR1 SGHTA and CDR2 FQGNSA. Trimming took off 0 bases at V and 7 bases at J, with 16 bases between the two ends. The CDR3 sequence is 16 residues long. The CDR3 sequence: CASSLARDTTGNIQYF. Here the CDR3 DNA reads TGTGCCAGCAGCTTAGCAAGAGACACGACTGGCAACATTCAGTACTTC.

This clone was recorded only once. The chain recombines TRBV7-9 with TRBJ2-7; 7 bases are shared with TRBD1. CDR1 and CDR2 (germline): SEHNR, FQNEAQ (reference sequence). The CDR3 contains 14 residues. J was trimmed by 5 bases and V by 2 bases; bases with no gene match: 6. In DNA form, the CDR3 reads TGTGCCAGCAGCTTAACAGGGGCGTCCCACGAGCAGTACTTC. Protein sequence: CASSLTGASHEQYF.

This clone was seen only a few times. The CDR3 DNA is TGTGCCAGCAGCTTAGCGAGGCGGCAGAGCTATGGCTACACCTTC. This translates into CASSLARRQSYGYTF. The chain employs TRBV11-3 and TRBJ1-2; no firm D call. Trimming pared 1 base from V and 4 bases from J, leaving 13 bases between. The CDR3 loop spans 15 amino acids. Looked up from germline, CDR1 is SGHNT and CDR2 is YENEEA.

The genes are TRBV7-2 and TRBJ2-7; the match to TRBD2 covers 13 bases. The CDR3 length is 15 residues. V dropped 2 bases and J dropped 3; count of bases not matched to a gene: 1. Germline CDR1 and CDR2: SGHTA and FQGNSA. The CDR3: CASSLRLAGGYEQYF. The CDR3 DNA reads as TGTGCCAGCAGCTTACGACTAGCGGGAGGCTACGAGCAGTACTTC.

The V and J genes are TRBV4-2 and TRBJ1-1; 7 nucleotides match TRBD1. This CDR3 spans 14 amino acids. With 4 bases clipped from V and 4 bases from J, the junction kept 6 bases outside the gene matches. Per the germline V gene, CDR1 is LGHNA and CDR2 is YNFKEQ. The CDR3 DNA reads TGTGCCAGCAGCCCTGACAGGGTTGGCACTGAAGCTTTCTTT. Translating gives CASSPDRVGTEAFF.

This clone was observed a few times. J is TRBJ2-1 and V is TRBV11-2; D unclear. Trimming took off 1 base at V and 5 bases at J, with 6 bases between the two ends. Germline V lookup: CDR1 SGHAT, CDR2 FQNNGV. The CDR3 is made up of 13 amino acids. The CDR3 protein is CASSLVSDNEQFF. The CDR3 region has the DNA TGTGCCAGCAGCTTAGTTTCGGACAATGAGCAGTTCTTC.

In this sample, this clone turned up many times. The V call is TRBV28, the J call TRBJ1-4; no firm D call. This CDR3 comprises 11 residues. The V and J ends lost 2 bases and 5 bases respectively, with 0 bases between them. From germline, CDR1 is MDHEN and CDR2 SYDVKM. Here the CDR3 reads CASSLNEKLFF. CDR3 nucleotides: TGTGCCAGCAGTTTAAATGAAAAACTGTTTTTT.

V usage is TRBV7-8 and J usage is TRBJ2-5; the D is unclear. This CDR3 has 12 amino acids. CDR1 SGHVS and CDR2 FQNEAQ come from the germline V gene. The V gene lost 0 bases and the J gene lost 5 bases, with 4 bases spanning the gap. The chain's CDR3 is CASSLARETQYF. In DNA, the CDR3 is TGTGCCAGCAGCTTAGCTCGTGAGACCCAGTACTTC.

This clone has more than one count but fewer than ten. J is TRBJ1-3 and V is TRBV10-3; no reliable D call. The CDR3 is 13 residues long. The V gene lost 6 bases and the J gene lost 0 bases, with 6 bases spanning the gap. CDR1 and CDR2 (germline): ENHRY, SYGVKD. Here the CDR3 DNA reads TGTGCCATCAGCGCAATCTCTGGAAACACCATATATTTT. It is translated as CAISAISGNTIYF.

The CDR3 spells CASSLYRLAGGELFF. For the CDR3, the DNA is TGTGCCAGCAGCTTGTACCGACTAGCGGGCGGGGAGCTGTTTTTT. The chain employs TRBV7-2 and TRBJ2-2, with 10 nucleotides matching TRBD2. Germline assignment: CDR1 SGHTA and CDR2 FQGNSA. The V gene end was trimmed by 3 bases and the J gene end by 7 bases; junction bases not matched to a gene: 5. The length of the CDR3 is 15 residues. Based on the CDR3 plus reference TRBV7-2 and TRBJ2-2, the full variable domain is GAGVSQSPSNKVTEKGKDVELRCDPISGHTALYWYRQSLGQGLEFLIYFQGNSAPDKSGLPSDRFSAERTGGSVSTLTIQRTQQEDSAVYLCASSLYRLAGGELFFGEGSRLTVL.

The chain recombines TRBV15 with TRBJ2-5; tentative D call: TRBD1 (6 bases). The CDR3 totals 13 residues. Germline assignment: CDR1 LNHNV and CDR2 YYDKDF (reference sequence). V lost 7 bases, J lost 5 bases, and 14 bases lay in between. The CDR3 DNA follows: TGTGCCACCAAGAGGGGGTCAAGGGAGACCCAGTACTTC. As protein: CATKRGSRETQYF.

This CDR3 reads CAISEDRSYYGYTF. The CDR3 DNA is TGTGCCATCAGTGAGGACAGGAGCTACTATGGCTACACCTTC. V gene TRBV10-3 combines with J gene TRBJ1-2, with D maybe TRBD1 (6 bases). Germline loops: CDR1 ENHRY, CDR2 SYGVKD. The CDR3 totals 14 residues. Trimming left V 2 bases short and J 3 bases short, with 10 bases between.